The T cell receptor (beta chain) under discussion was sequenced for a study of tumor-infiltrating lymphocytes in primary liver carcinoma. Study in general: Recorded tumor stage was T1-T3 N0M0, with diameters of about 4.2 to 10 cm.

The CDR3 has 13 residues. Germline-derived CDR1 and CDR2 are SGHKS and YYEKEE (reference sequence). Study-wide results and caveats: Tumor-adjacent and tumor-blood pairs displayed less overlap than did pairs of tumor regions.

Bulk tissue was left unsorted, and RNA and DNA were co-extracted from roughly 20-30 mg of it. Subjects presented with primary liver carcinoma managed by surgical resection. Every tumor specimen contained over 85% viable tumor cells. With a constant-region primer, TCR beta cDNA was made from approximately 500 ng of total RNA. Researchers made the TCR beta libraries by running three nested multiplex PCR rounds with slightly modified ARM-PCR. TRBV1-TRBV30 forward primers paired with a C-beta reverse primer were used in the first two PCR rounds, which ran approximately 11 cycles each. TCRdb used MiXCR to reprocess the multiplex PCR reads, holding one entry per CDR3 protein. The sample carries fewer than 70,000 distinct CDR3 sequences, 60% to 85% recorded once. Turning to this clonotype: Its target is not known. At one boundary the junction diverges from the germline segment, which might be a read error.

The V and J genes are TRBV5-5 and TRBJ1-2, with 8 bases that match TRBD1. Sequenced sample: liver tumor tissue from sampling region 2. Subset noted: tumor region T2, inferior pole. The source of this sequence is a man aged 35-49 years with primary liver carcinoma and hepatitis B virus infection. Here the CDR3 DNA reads TGTGCCAATAGTCGGACAGGGACCTATCGCTACACCTTC. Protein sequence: CANSRTGTYRYTF.